This TCR beta chain is drawn from a study of blood T cell repertoires in COVID-19. Study as a whole: Acute and convalescent COVID-19 samples came from the United States, Italy and Spain. The cDNA or gDNA used as material had been derived from T cells, B-cell-depleted T cells, or PBMCs.

This clone was counted a single time. Authors' data handling: Estimates of nucleated cell counts were drawn from the amplification of reference gene primers. Here immunoSEQ multiplex PCR was the method, and the copy in TCRdb shows in-frame clones only, minus some. V, J and clone size were drawn from that table, and D and trimming were deduced from the DNA. The sample shows approximately 230,000 clones, around 86% of them seen only once. This sequence originates from a man aged 30 to 45 who had recovered from COVID-19. The sequencing input was peripheral blood.

Here the CDR3 reads CASSLIGRGPSETQYF. As DNA, the CDR3 is TGTGCCAGCAGCTTAATTGGCAGGGGGCCTTCAGAGACCCAGTACTTC. The gene calls are TRBV7-2 and TRBJ2-5; 8 bases line up with TRBD1. Germline V gene lookup returns CDR1 SGHTA and CDR2 FQGNSA. After removal of 2 bases from V and 4 bases from J, the junction contained 9 bases not matched to a gene. The CDR3 totals 16 residues.